Listed here are 15 T cell receptor beta chains from one sample, sequenced in a study of shared clonotypes between healthy human individuals (dated by TCRdb to the early 2020s). Library prep was done by the immunoSEQ multiplex PCR assay. The table comes from immuneACCESS by way of TCRdb, which keeps in-frame sequences with V and J called. Part of the clones is missing from these tables; in studies checked, under half for an unresolved V gene and the rest for unknown reasons. The sample table contains about 1,800,000 clones; only one count was recorded for over 85% of them. The ten largest clones represent more than 0.9% of the sample. For the CD8 naive samples, CD45RO-negative cells were positively selected for CCR7, yielding a CD45RA+CCR7+ population from which TemRA cells were excluded. The sequenced sample consisted of naive CD8+ T cells sorted from blood. The meaning of the sample's cell subset or site label: CD45RA+CCR7+. The origin of the receptors is a man between 18 and 35 years old in good health.

This clone has just one count. The V call is TRBV7-2, the J call TRBJ2-7; D is possibly TRBD1 (6 bases). Per the germline V gene, CDR1 is SGHTA and CDR2 is FQGNSA. Trimming removed 5 bases from V and 2 bases from J, with 16 bases in between. There are 15 residues in the CDR3. The CDR3 sequence: CASSAGVGTAYEQYF. CDR3 in DNA: TGTGCCAGCAGCGCAGGGGTGGGGACCGCCTACGAGCAGTACTTC. The variable domain in full, completed from reference TRBV7-2 and TRBJ2-7, reads GAGVSQSPSNKVTEKGKDVELRCDPISGHTALYWYRQSLGQGLEFLIYFQGNSAPDKSGLPSDRFSAERTGGSVSTLTIQRTQQEDSAVYLCASSAGVGTAYEQYFGPGTRLTVT.

With respect to this clone: The sample carries other DNA sequences with the same CDR3. The chain employs TRBV2 and TRBJ2-1; D is uncertain. Trimming took 3 bases from V and 2 from J, leaving 8 bases between them. Germline lookup yields CDR1 SNHLY and CDR2 FYNNEI. The CDR3 totals 14 residues. CDR3: CASSEGDPYNEQFF. DNA for the CDR3: TGTGCCAGCAGTGAGGGCGATCCCTACAATGAGCAGTTCTTC.

The chain links TRBV28 to TRBJ1-6; D perhaps matches TRBD1 (6 bases). Germline V gene data show CDR1 as MDHEN and CDR2 as SYDVKM. This CDR3 spans 17 amino acids. Trimming shortened V by 6 bases and J by 9 bases, and 24 bases separated the two germline ends. The CDR3 is CASSPPIRDIILSPLHF. As DNA, the CDR3 is TGTGCCAGCAGCCCGCCTATTAGGGACATAATACTTTCACCCCTCCACTTT.

The chain carries TRBV11-2 and TRBJ2-7, with TRBD2 matching over 12 bases. The V gene end was trimmed by 3 bases and the J gene end by 7 bases; junction bases not matched to a gene: 7. The germline V gene has CDR1 SGHAT and CDR2 FQNNGV. This CDR3 is built from 15 residues. The CDR3 bases are TGTGCCAGCAGCTTGCTAGCGGGAGGGTTGGAGGAGCAGTACTTC. Translation: CASSLLAGGLEEQYF.

The rearrangement joins TRBV19 to TRBJ2-1; no clear D gene. The CDR3 consists of 13 residues. V was cut by 5 bases and J by 7 bases, with 12 bases left in between. The germline CDR1 and CDR2 sequences are LNHDA and SQIVND (reference sequence). As DNA, the CDR3 is TGTGCCAGTAGTTTCGCCGCCGGGAATGAGCAGTTCTTC. It is translated as CASSFAAGNEQFF.

The rearrangement joins TRBV7-9 to TRBJ2-7; unclear D gene. The CDR3 is 15 amino acids. Germline V gene sequence: CDR1 SEHNR, CDR2 FQNEAQ (reference sequence). V lost 5 bases to trimming and J lost 0 bases, with 14 bases between them. The CDR3 bases are TGTGCCAGCAGCCTGACACCTTCGAGCTCCTACGAGCAGTACTTC. The encoded protein is CASSLTPSSSYEQYF. Together with reference TRBV7-9 and TRBJ2-7, the CDR3 gives the full variable domain: DTGVSQNPRHKITKRGQNVTFRCDPISEHNRLYWYRQTLGQGPEFLTYFQNEAQLEKSRLLSDRFSAERPKGSFSTLEIQRTEQGDSAMYLCASSLTPSSSYEQYFGPGTRLTVT.

This sequence joins TRBV6-1 and TRBJ1-5, with D unresolved. The CDR3 spans 16 residues. Trimming took off 4 bases at V and 5 bases at J, with 18 bases between the two ends. CDR1 and CDR2 from the germline V gene are MNHNS and SASEGT. The CDR3 loop is CASSGRIGGLYQPQHF. Written as DNA, the CDR3 is TGTGCCAGCAGTGGGAGGATCGGAGGATTATATCAGCCCCAGCATTTT.

A note on this clone: It is likely a read error: a sequence one base away is far more abundant. Other DNA sequences in this specimen translate into the identical CDR3. The V call is TRBV7-9, the J call TRBJ2-7; D unresolved. Between the trimmed V and J ends, which lost 1 base and 6 bases, there was a span of 4 bases. This CDR3 contains 11 residues. Germline V lookup: CDR1 SEHNR, CDR2 FQNEAQ (reference sequence). The CDR3 nucleotides read TGTGCCAGCAGCTTAGGGCGCGAGCAGTACTTC. This sequence encodes CASSLGREQYF. Complete variable domain (other parts from reference TRBV7-9 and TRBJ2-7): DTGVSQNPRHKITKRGQNVTFRCDPISEHNRLYWYRQTLGQGPEFLTYFQNEAQLEKSRLLSDRFSAERPKGSFSTLEIQRTEQGDSAMYLCASSLGREQYFGPGTRLTVT.

CDR3 DNA sequence: TGCGCCAGCAGGGCCGGAAACACCATATATTTT. This encodes CASRAGNTIYF. The chain links TRBV10-2 to TRBJ1-3; D remains ambiguous. There are 11 residues in the CDR3. Trimming shortened V by 6 bases and J by 4 bases, and 4 bases separated the two germline ends. Germline V CDR1 and CDR2: WSHSY, SAAADI.

The chain recombines TRBV27 with TRBJ2-1, with TRBD1 matching 9 bases. The V and J ends lost 5 bases and 5 bases, in that order; junction bases with no gene match: 4. The CDR3 runs to 14 residues. Germline values: CDR1 MNHEY, CDR2 SMNVEV (reference sequence). DNA of the CDR3: TGTGCCAGCAGTCTCCGGGACAGGGACAATGAGCAGTTCTTC. This codes for CASSLRDRDNEQFF.

Turning to this clone: Other nucleotide sequences in the sample specify the same CDR3. The chain joins TRBV4-1 to TRBJ2-5; 12 bases match TRBD2. This CDR3 region has 15 residues. Trimming removed 1 base from V and 5 bases from J; junction bases left unmatched: 2. In germline, CDR1 is MGHRA, CDR2 YSYEKL. DNA for the CDR3: TGCGCCAGCAGCCAAGGACTAGCGGGGGAGGAGACCCAGTACTTC. It is translated as CASSQGLAGEETQYF.

The chain combines TRBV6-1 with TRBJ1-1, with D tentatively TRBD1 (6 bases). CDR3 length equals 16 residues. Germline CDR1 MNHNS, CDR2 SASEGT. Trimming removed 6 bases at V and 3 bases at J, with 20 bases between. The CDR3 sequence is CASSEFSGASDTEAFF. DNA of the CDR3: TGTGCCAGCAGCGAATTCTCGGGGGCGTCCGACACTGAAGCTTTCTTT.

The chain couples TRBV5-1 to TRBJ2-5; D is uncertain. V shed 5 bases and J shed 1 base, with 12 bases lying between them. The CDR3 runs 14 residues. Per the germline V gene, CDR1 is SGHRS and CDR2 is YFSETQ. The CDR3 region is CASSNTAVQETQYF. The CDR3 DNA follows: TGCGCCAGCAGTAACACGGCAGTCCAAGAGACCCAGTACTTC.

The chain has TRBV19 and TRBJ2-5; a possible D gene is TRBD2 (6 bases). Germline CDR1 and CDR2: LNHDA and SQIVND (reference sequence). This CDR3 is built from 14 residues. Deletions cut 2 bases from V and 5 bases from J, with 12 bases between. The CDR3 region is CASSIIGSGETQYF. CDR3 bases: TGTGCCAGTAGTATAATCGGGAGCGGGGAGACCCAGTACTTC.

Here the CDR3 DNA reads TGTGCCAGCAGCTTAGGACACAACACCGGGGAGCTGTTTTTT. Its translation is CASSLGHNTGELFF. The chain carries TRBV7-8 and TRBJ2-2; D remains ambiguous. The CDR3 consists of 14 residues. The V gene's germline CDR1 is SGHVS and CDR2 FQNEAQ. V shed 1 base and J shed 2 bases, with 5 bases lying between them.